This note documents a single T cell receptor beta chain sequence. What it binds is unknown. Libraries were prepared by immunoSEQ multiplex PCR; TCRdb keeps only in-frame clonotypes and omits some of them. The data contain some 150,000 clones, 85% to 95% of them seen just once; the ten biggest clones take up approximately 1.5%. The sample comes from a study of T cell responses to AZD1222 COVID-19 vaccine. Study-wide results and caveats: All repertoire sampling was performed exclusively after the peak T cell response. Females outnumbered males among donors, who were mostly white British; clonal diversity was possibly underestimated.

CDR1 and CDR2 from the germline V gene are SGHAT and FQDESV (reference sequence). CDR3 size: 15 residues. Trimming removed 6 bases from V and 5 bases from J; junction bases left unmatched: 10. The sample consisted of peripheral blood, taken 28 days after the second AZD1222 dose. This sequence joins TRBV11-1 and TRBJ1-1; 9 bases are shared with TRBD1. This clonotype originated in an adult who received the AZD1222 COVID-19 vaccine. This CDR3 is CASRSSDRGRTEAFF. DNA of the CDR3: TGTGCCAGCAGGTCATCGGACAGGGGAAGGACTGAAGCTTTCTTT.